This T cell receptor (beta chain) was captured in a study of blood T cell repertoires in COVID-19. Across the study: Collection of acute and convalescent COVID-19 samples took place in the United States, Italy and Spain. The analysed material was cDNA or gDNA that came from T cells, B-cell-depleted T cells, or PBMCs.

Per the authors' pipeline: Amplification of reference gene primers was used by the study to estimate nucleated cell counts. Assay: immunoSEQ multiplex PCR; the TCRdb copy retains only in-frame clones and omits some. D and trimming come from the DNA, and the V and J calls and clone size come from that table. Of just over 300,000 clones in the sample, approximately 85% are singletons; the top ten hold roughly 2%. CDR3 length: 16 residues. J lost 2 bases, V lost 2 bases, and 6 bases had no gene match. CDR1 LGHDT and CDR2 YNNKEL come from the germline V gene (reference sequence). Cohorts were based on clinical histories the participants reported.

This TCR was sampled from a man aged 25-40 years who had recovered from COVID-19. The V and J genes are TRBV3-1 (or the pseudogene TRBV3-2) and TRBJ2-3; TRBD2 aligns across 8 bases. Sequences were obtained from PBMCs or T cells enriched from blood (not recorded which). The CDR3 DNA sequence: TGTGCCAGCAGCCAACGTGGACTAGCACTCACAGATACGCAGTATTTT. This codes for CASSQRGLALTDTQYF.